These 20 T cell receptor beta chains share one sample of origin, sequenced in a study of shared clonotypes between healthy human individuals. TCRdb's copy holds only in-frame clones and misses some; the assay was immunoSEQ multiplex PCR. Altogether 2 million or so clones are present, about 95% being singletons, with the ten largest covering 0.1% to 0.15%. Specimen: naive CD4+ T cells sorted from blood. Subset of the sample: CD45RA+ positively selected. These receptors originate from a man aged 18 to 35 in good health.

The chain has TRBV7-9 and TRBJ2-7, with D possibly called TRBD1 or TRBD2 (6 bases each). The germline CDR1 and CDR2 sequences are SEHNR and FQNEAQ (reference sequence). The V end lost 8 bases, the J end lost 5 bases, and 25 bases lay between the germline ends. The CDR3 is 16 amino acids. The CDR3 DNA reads TGTGCCAGCTCCTTAGGGGGGCTCCTTACTGGCCACGAGCAGTACTTC. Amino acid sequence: CASSLGGLLTGHEQYF.

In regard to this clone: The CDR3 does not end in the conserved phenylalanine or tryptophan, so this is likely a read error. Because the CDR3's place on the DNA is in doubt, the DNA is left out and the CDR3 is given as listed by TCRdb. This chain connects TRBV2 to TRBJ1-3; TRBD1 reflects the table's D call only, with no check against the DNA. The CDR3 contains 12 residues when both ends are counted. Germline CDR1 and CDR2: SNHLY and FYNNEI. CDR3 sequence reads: CASSVDRAGLSL.

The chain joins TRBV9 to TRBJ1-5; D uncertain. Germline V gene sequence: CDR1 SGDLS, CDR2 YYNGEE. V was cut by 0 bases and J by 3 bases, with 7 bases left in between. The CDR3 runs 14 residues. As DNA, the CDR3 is TGTGCCAGCAGCGTAGGAGTCACCAATCAGCCCCAGCATTTT. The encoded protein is CASSVGVTNQPQHF.

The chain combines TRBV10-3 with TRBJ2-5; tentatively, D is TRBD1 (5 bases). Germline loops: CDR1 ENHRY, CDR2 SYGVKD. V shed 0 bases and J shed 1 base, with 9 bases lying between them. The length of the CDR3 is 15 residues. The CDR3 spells CAISESLQGQETQYF. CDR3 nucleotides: TGTGCCATCAGTGAGTCGCTCCAGGGCCAAGAGACCCAGTACTTC.

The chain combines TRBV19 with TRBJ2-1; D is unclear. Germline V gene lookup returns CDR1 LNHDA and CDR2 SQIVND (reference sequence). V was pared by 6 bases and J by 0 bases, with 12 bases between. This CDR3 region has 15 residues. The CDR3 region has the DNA TGTGCCAGTAGAGAAAGCAGTCTCTCCTACAATGAGCAGTTCTTC. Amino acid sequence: CASRESSLSYNEQFF.

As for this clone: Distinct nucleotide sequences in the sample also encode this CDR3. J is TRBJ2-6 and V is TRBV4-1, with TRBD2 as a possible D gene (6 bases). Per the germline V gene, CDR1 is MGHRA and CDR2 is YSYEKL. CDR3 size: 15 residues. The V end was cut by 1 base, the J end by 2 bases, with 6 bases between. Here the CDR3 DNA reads TGCGCCAGCAGCCAAGGGGGGGCTGGGGCCAACGTCCTGACTTTC. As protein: CASSQGGAGANVLTF.

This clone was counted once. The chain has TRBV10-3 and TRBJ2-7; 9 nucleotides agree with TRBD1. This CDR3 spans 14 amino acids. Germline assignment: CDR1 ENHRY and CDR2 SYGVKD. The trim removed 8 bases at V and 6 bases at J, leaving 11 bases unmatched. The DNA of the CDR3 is TGTGCCATCCATCAGCCGGGGACAGGGATCGAGCAGTACTTC. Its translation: CAIHQPGTGIEQYF.

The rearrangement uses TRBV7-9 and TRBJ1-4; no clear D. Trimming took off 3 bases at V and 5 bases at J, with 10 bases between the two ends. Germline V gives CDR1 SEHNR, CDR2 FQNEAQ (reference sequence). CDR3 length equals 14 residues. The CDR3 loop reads CASSFIGGNEKLFF. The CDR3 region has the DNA TGTGCCAGCAGCTTTATTGGCGGGAATGAAAAACTGTTTTTT.

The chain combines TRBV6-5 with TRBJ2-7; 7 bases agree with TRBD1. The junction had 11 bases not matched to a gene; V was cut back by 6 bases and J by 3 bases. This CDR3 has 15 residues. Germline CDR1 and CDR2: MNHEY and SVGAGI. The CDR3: CASSSLGGQLYEQYF. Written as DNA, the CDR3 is TGTGCCAGCAGCAGTCTAGGGGGACAGCTCTACGAGCAGTACTTC.

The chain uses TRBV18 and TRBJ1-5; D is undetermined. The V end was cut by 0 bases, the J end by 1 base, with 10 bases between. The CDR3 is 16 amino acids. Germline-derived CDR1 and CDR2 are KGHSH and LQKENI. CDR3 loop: CASSPPGGRSNQPQHF. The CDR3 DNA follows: TGTGCCAGCTCACCACCGGGAGGACGGAGCAATCAGCCCCAGCATTTT.

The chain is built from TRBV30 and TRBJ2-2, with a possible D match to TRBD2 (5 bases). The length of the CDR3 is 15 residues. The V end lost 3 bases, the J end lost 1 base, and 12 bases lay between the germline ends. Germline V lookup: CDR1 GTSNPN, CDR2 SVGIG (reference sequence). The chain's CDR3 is CAWRKREGNTGELFF. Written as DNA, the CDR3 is TGTGCCTGGAGGAAACGGGAAGGGAACACCGGGGAGCTGTTTTTT.

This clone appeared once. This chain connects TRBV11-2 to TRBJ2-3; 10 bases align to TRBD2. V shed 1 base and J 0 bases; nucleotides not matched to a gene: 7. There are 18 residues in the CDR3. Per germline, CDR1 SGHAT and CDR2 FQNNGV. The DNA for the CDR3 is TGTGCCAGCAGCTTAGCCAGCGGGGGGGCCCCCAGCACAGATACGCAGTATTTT. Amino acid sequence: CASSLASGGAPSTDTQYF.

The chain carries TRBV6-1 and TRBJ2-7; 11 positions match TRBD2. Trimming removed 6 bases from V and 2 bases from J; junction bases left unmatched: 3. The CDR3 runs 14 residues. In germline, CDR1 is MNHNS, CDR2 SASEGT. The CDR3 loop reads CASSRLAGPYEQYF. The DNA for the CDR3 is TGTGCCAGCAGCAGACTAGCGGGGCCCTACGAGCAGTACTTC.

CDR3 coding DNA: TGTGCCAGCAGTGCTGCGGGGTGGTACCAAGAGACCCAGTACTTC. Translation gives CASSAAGWYQETQYF. The V call is TRBV25-1, the J call TRBJ2-5; perhaps TRBD2 as D (6 bases). Trimming removed 4 bases at V and 0 bases at J, with 12 bases between. Germline V gene data show CDR1 as MGHDK and CDR2 as SYGVNS. The CDR3 has 15 amino acids.

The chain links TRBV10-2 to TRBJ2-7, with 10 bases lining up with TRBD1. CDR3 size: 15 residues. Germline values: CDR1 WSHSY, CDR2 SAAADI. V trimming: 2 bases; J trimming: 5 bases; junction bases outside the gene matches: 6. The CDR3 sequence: CASSEPGTGANEQYF. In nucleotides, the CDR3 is TGCGCCAGCAGTGAGCCCGGGACAGGGGCAAACGAGCAGTACTTC.

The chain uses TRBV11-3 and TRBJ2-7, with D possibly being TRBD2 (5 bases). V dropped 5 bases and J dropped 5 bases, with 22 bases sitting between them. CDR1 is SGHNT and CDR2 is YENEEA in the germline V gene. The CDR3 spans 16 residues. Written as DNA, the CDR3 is TGTGCCAGCAGCCTATCTGGAGGATCCGCCGCTGACGAGCAGTACTTC. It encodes CASSLSGGSAADEQYF.

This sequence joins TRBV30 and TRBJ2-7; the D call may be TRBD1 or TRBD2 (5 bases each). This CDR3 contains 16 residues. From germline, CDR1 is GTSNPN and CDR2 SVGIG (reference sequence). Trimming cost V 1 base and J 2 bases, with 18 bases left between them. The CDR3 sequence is CAWSAYGTTSTYEQYF. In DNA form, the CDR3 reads TGTGCCTGGAGTGCCTACGGGACCACATCAACCTACGAGCAGTACTTC.

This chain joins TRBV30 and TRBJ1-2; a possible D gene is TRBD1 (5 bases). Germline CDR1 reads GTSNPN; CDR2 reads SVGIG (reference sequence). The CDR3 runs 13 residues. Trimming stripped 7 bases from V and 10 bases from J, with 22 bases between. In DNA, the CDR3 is TGTGCCTACACGGGACTCAAAATGTTCCACTACACCTTC. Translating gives CAYTGLKMFHYTF.

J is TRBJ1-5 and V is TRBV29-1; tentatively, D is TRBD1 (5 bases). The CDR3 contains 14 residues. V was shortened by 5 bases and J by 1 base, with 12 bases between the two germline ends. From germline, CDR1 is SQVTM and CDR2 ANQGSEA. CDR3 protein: CSVPGRGSNQPQHF. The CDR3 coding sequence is TGCAGCGTTCCGGGACGGGGAAGCAATCAGCCCCAGCATTTT.

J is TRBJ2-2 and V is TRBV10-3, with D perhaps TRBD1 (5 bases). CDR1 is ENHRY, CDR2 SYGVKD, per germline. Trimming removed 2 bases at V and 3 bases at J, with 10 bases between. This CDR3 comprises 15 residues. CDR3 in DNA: TGTGCCATCAGTGAGGGCAGGGCCTACACCGGGGAGCTGTTTTTT. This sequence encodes CAISEGRAYTGELFF.